The next 18 T cell receptor beta chains were all read from a single sample in a study of cytomegalovirus exposure and HLA in healthy donors. PCR primers comprised 60 Vbeta and 13 Jbeta primers. The protocol was immunoSEQ multiplex PCR, while the TCRdb copy is restricted to in-frame clones and leaves out a portion. The sample has 35,000 to 45,000 clones; more than 60% are singletons. Sequenced material: PBMCs. These receptors all come from a man between 25 and 39 years old in good health and CMV-seronegative.

This clone occurred a few times. The chain carries TRBV6-5 and TRBJ1-1; a possible D gene is TRBD1 (5 bases). CDR3 length: 13 amino acids. Germline V lookup: CDR1 MNHEY, CDR2 SVGAGI. V was cut by 8 bases and J by 4 bases, with 14 bases left in between. CDR3 loop: CASGPQVVTEAFF. The CDR3 region has the DNA TGTGCCAGCGGACCACAGGTGGTCACTGAAGCTTTCTTT.

The chain recombines TRBV4-2 with TRBJ1-1; 11 nucleotides align to TRBD1. Germline CDR1 and CDR2: LGHNA and YNFKEQ. Germline trimming cut 4 bases from V and 1 base from J; bases unmatched to any gene: 5. CDR3 size: 16 residues. The CDR3 DNA reads as TGTGCCAGCAGCCGGTTGGGACAGGGGGGGAACACTGAAGCTTTCTTT. Protein sequence: CASSRLGQGGNTEAFF.

The J gene is TRBJ1-5, the V gene TRBV6-5; weak D call: TRBD1 (6 bases). The V gene lost 4 bases and the J gene lost 7 bases, with 11 bases spanning the gap. The germline V gene has CDR1 MNHEY and CDR2 SVGAGI. The CDR3 length is 13 residues. CDR3 nucleotide sequence: TGTGCCAGCAGTTGGGGGCGGGGGCAGCCCCAGCATTTT. This encodes CASSWGRGQPQHF.

CDR3 sequence (DNA): TGTGCCAGCAGCTCGCGGGGAGGCGCTTCCGAACCCTACGAGCAGTACTTC. It codes for CASSSRGGASEPYEQYF. J is TRBJ2-7 and V is TRBV7-2; tentatively, D is TRBD2 (6 bases). The germline CDR1 and CDR2 sequences are SGHTA and FQGNSA. The V and J ends lost 4 bases and 2 bases respectively, with 21 bases between them. The CDR3 loop spans 17 amino acids.

The chain links TRBV6-5 to TRBJ1-2, with D unclear. Germline V gives CDR1 MNHEY, CDR2 SVGAGI. This CDR3 is 11 amino acids long. Trimming pared 6 bases from V and 4 bases from J, leaving 6 bases between. This chain's CDR3 is CASRDTYGYTF. The CDR3 DNA reads as TGTGCCAGCAGAGACACCTATGGCTACACCTTC.

This chain links TRBV4-1 with TRBJ1-1; D not certain. Germline V lookup: CDR1 MGHRA, CDR2 YSYEKL. The ends were cut back, 0 bases at V and 2 bases at J, with 10 bases in the middle. The CDR3 is 15 residues long. CDR3 DNA: TGCGCCAGCAGCCAAGACTCGCAGGTTAACACTGAAGCTTTCTTT. Translating it yields CASSQDSQVNTEAFF.

The chain employs TRBV4-2 and TRBJ2-1, with 13 bases lining up with TRBD2. Germline CDR1 reads LGHNA; CDR2 reads YNFKEQ. J lost 5 bases, V lost 3 bases, and 4 bases had no gene match. There are 16 residues in the CDR3. This CDR3 reads CASSHTTSGRDNEQFF. In nucleotides, the CDR3 is TGTGCCAGCAGCCATACCACTAGCGGGAGGGACAATGAGCAGTTCTTC.

J is TRBJ2-1 and V is TRBV6-6; 7 bases align to TRBD2. CDR3 length: 15 amino acids. J gave up 7 bases and V 8 bases, and 14 bases lay outside the gene matches. CDR1 and CDR2 from the germline V gene are MNHNY and SVGAGI (reference sequence). The CDR3 sequence is CASARGGSGVNEQFF. As DNA, the CDR3 is TGTGCCAGCGCCCGGGGCGGGAGTGGAGTAAATGAGCAGTTCTTC.

The J gene is TRBJ2-7, the V gene TRBV29-1, with D possibly TRBD2 on 5 matching bases. Trimming pared 0 bases from V and 3 bases from J, leaving 9 bases between. Germline CDR1 and CDR2: SQVTM and ANQGSEA. The CDR3 totals 13 residues. The CDR3 bases are TGCAGCGTTGAAGAACTGGCGGGCTACGAGCAGTACTTC. Protein product: CSVEELAGYEQYF.

V gene TRBV7-2 combines with J gene TRBJ1-5; tentatively, D is TRBD1 (5 bases). Trimming took off 8 bases at V and 4 bases at J, with 15 bases between the two ends. This CDR3 spans 14 amino acids. Germline assignment: CDR1 SGHTA and CDR2 FQGNSA. The CDR3 region is CASSPGGWNQPQHF. CDR3 in DNA: TGTGCCAGCTCCCCGGGGGGATGGAATCAGCCCCAGCATTTT.

V gene TRBV28 combines with J gene TRBJ2-7, with 8 bases matching TRBD2. V dropped 2 bases and J dropped 5; count of bases not matched to a gene: 8. CDR3 size: 15 residues. CDR1 and CDR2 from the germline V gene are MDHEN and SYDVKM. CDR3 sequence (DNA): TGTGCCAGCAGTTTAAACGGGAGGGCCAACCACGAGCAGTACTTC. Its protein product is CASSLNGRANHEQYF. Full variable domain (missing parts from reference TRBV28 and TRBJ2-7): DVKVTQSSRYLVKRTGEKVFLECVQDMDHENMFWYRQDPGLGLRLIYFSYDVKMKEKGDIPEGYSVSREKKERFSLILESASTNQTSMYLCASSLNGRANHEQYFGPGTRLTVT.

This clone was seen just once. V is TRBV29-1 and J is TRBJ1-2; the match to TRBD1 covers 9 bases. Germline values: CDR1 SQVTM, CDR2 ANQGSEA. This CDR3 has 15 residues. J gave up 3 bases and V 4 bases, and 9 bases lay outside the gene matches. As DNA, the CDR3 is TGCAGCGTTGGGGGGACAGGGATCGTGGACTATGGCTACACCTTC. Amino acid sequence: CSVGGTGIVDYGYTF.

Comments on this clone: A read error may produce the germline difference seen at one junction end. The chain uses TRBV7-2 and TRBJ1-2, with D unresolved. The CDR3 has 14 amino acids. Germline V gene data show CDR1 as SGHTA and CDR2 as FQGNSA. The CDR3, as DNA: TGTGCCAGCAGCTTTTCCCCCCTCTCTCAAGAGTGTGATTTC. This codes for CASSFSPLSQECDF. Complete variable domain (other parts from reference TRBV7-2 and TRBJ1-2): GAGVSQSPSNKVTEKGKDVELRCDPISGHTALYWYRQSLGQGLEFLIYFQGNSAPDKSGLPSDRFSAERTGGSVSTLTIQRTQQEDSAVYLCASSFSPLSQECDFGSGTRLTVV.

V gene TRBV2 combines with J gene TRBJ1-1; D call uncertain. The CDR3 runs 17 residues. Germline-derived CDR1 and CDR2 are SNHLY and FYNNEI. V was shortened by 4 bases and J by 1 base, with 19 bases between the two germline ends. The CDR3: CASSGSREQPGNTEAFF. The CDR3 DNA sequence: TGTGCCAGCAGTGGCTCCCGTGAACAGCCCGGGAACACTGAAGCTTTCTTT.

This sequence joins TRBV4-1 and TRBJ2-3, with TRBD2 matching over 9 bases. Trimming removed 4 bases from V and 2 bases from J; junction bases left unmatched: 7. This CDR3 spans 16 amino acids. Germline CDR1 and CDR2: MGHRA and YSYEKL. The CDR3 nucleotides read TGCGCCAGCAGCCTAGCTAGCGGGGCTATCACAGATACGCAGTATTTT. Protein product: CASSLASGAITDTQYF.

This clone appeared once. The CDR3 DNA sequence: TGTGCCAGCAGTTACAGGGCCGCCGGACGGGGATATGGCTACACCTTC. This gives the protein CASSYRAAGRGYGYTF. The chain has TRBV6-5 and TRBJ1-2; D unresolved. The CDR3 covers 16 residues. With 2 bases removed from V and 5 bases from J, the gap between germline ends came to 18 bases. Germline values: CDR1 MNHEY, CDR2 SVGAGI.

CDR3 loop: CASSYSMGGSGYEQYF. The CDR3 DNA reads as TGTGCCAGCAGTTACTCGATGGGCGGGAGCGGGTACGAGCAGTACTTC. The chain is built from TRBV6-8 and TRBJ2-7; TRBD2 matches 7 bases. The CDR3 is made up of 16 amino acids. Germline lookup yields CDR1 MNHGY and CDR2 SAAAGT. J gave up 4 bases and V 0 bases, and 9 bases lay outside the gene matches.

In DNA, the CDR3 is TGTGCCAGCAGCCTCAGGAGGGGCGAGGACGGCTACACCTTC. Translation gives CASSLRRGEDGYTF. The genes are TRBV5-6 and TRBJ1-2, with D tentatively TRBD1 (5 bases). Trimming took 4 bases from V and 8 from J, leaving 18 bases between them. This CDR3 comprises 14 residues. In germline, CDR1 is SGHDT, CDR2 YYEEEE.